Reported below is one TCR beta chain. This entry is derived from a study of blood T cell repertoires in COVID-19. Study-level information: From T cells, B-cell-depleted T cells, or PBMCs came the material, which was cDNA or gDNA.

Original data processing: Estimation of nucleated cell counts relied on the amplification of reference gene primers. The repertoire was sequenced with immunoSEQ multiplex PCR; TCRdb's copy has only in-frame clones and lacks some. V, J and clone size were drawn from that table, and D and trimming were deduced from the DNA. The sample has 140,000 to 150,000 clones, more than 80% seen once; the top ten hold 7% to 10%. CDR3 length: 16 amino acids. The V gene's germline CDR1 is SNHLY and CDR2 FYNNEI. Trimming removed 6 bases from V and 0 bases from J, with 12 bases in between. Sequences were obtained from peripheral blood. This TCR was recovered from a human donor with acute or convalescent COVID-19. The donor label of this sample is uncertain. The chain links TRBV2 to TRBJ1-6, with D tentatively TRBD1 (5 bases). The CDR3 here is CASSPRAASYNSPLHF. In DNA, the CDR3 is TGTGCCAGCAGCCCCAGGGCAGCCTCCTATAATTCACCCCTCCACTTT. Based on the CDR3 plus reference TRBV2 and TRBJ1-6, the full variable domain is EPEVTQTPSHQVTQMGQEVILRCVPISNHLYFYWYRQILGQKVEFLVSFYNNEISEKSEIFDDQFSVERPDGSNFTLKIRSTKLEDSAMYFCASSPRAASYNSPLHFGNGTRLTVT.